This T cell receptor beta chain was documented in a study of T cells of healthy individuals. TCRdb re-derived calls from the 5' RACE reads in MiXCR, one entry per CDR3 protein. This table has about 96,000 distinct CDR3 sequences, 17% appearing once. Germline V CDR1 and CDR2: MDHEN, SYDVKM. The CDR3 spans 14 residues. Trimming took 4 bases from V and 8 from J; bases not matched to a gene: 11. The V and J genes are TRBV28 and TRBJ2-7; 7 bases map to TRBD1. This receptor was obtained from a human donor in good health. The CDR3 coding sequence is TGTGCCAGCAGTTCCGGGACAGAACGTGAGAAGCAGTACTTC. It is translated as CASSSGTEREKQYF.